This T cell receptor (beta chain) came from a study of blood T cell repertoires in COVID-19. Study-level background: Some COVID-19 samples were acute and others convalescent; all came from the United States, Italy and Spain. PBMCs, B-cell-depleted T cells, or T cells provided the cDNA or gDNA that made up the material.

CDR1 is SGDLS and CDR2 is YYNGEE in the germline V gene. Trimming cost V 4 bases and J 6 bases; bases outside gene matches: 16. CDR3 length equals 16 residues. This clone occurred a few times. In the source study's methods: Estimated nucleated cell counts came from reference gene primer amplification. Only in-frame clones appear in the TCRdb table, and some are missing; sequencing was by immunoSEQ multiplex PCR. V and J calls and clone size are given by that table; D and trimming were obtained from the DNA. This sample has roughly 77,000 clones; roughly 85% occur once, and the top ten carry over 4.5%.

The chain is built from TRBV9 and TRBJ2-7, with TRBD1 matching over 7 bases. Sequences were obtained from peripheral blood. The source is a human donor in a cohort sampled during active COVID-19. The CDR3 region is CASSPLRGQLSGEQYF. The CDR3 region has the DNA TGTGCCAGCAGCCCACTCCGGGGACAGCTGTCAGGCGAGCAGTACTTC. Together with reference TRBV9 and TRBJ2-7, the CDR3 gives the full variable domain: DSGVTQTPKHLITATGQRVTLRCSPRSGDLSVYWYQQSLDQGLQFLIQYYNGEERAKGNILERFSAQQFPDLHSELNLSSLELGDSALYFCASSPLRGQLSGEQYFGPGTRLTVT.